The entry below gives a single T cell receptor beta chain sequence along with its context. Germline V CDR1 and CDR2: KGHSH, LQKENI. The V end was cut by 0 bases, the J end by 1 base, with 9 bases between. The CDR3 contains 15 residues. These data originate in a study of blood T cell repertoires in COVID-19. The wider study: T cells, B-cell-depleted T cells, or PBMCs provided the cDNA or gDNA that served as material.

Individuals drawn from under 30 US areas were roughly 18 to 100 years old. Participant-reported clinical history was the basis for cohort assignment. Cohort 3 donors were reported recovered after two negative PCRs, clearance, or symptom resolution. Assay used: immunoSEQ multiplex PCR; TCRdb lists only in-frame clones, some missing. The table has some 140,000 clones, 70% to 85% seen once. The chain couples TRBV18 to TRBJ2-5; tentative D call: TRBD1 (7 bases). Sequencing was performed on PBMCs or T cells enriched from blood (not recorded which). This sequence originates from a man aged 50 to 60 who had recovered from COVID-19. The CDR3 DNA is TGTGCCAGCTCACCACCTCAGGGGGGCCAAGAGACCCAGTACTTC. Amino acids: CASSPPQGGQETQYF.